This T cell receptor beta chain was captured by sequencing in a study of control samples from healthy donors and cancer patients. Profiling relied on immunoSEQ multiplex PCR, and the TCRdb table lists in-frame clones only, not all of them. The sample consists of some 200,000 clones, over 85% of them appearing once. Deletions cut 6 bases from V and 0 bases from J, with 15 bases between. The CDR3 is 15 amino acids. Germline V CDR1 and CDR2: MDHEN, SYDVKM. V usage is TRBV28 and J usage is TRBJ2-7, with D possibly being TRBD2 (5 bases). The clonotype was recovered from a man between 18 and 29 years old in good health. Sequencing input: blood. CDR3 sequence reads: CASREGPEPSYEQYF. DNA for the CDR3: TGTGCCAGCAGAGAGGGTCCAGAACCCTCCTACGAGCAGTACTTC.